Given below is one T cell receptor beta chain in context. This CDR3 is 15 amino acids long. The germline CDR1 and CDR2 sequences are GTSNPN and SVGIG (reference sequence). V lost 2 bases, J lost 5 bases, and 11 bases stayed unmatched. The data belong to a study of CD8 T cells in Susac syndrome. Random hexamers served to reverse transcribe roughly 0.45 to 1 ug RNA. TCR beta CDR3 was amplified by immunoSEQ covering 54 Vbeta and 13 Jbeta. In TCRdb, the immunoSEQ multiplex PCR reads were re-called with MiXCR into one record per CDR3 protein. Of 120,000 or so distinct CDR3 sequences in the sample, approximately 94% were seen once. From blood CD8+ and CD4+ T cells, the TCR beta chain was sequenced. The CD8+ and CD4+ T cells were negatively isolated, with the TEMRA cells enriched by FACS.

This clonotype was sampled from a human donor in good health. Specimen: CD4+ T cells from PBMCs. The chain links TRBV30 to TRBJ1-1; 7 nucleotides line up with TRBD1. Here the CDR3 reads CAWSRSGTVGTEAFF. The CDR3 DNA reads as TGTGCCTGGAGTCGATCCGGGACAGTAGGAACTGAAGCTTTCTTT.